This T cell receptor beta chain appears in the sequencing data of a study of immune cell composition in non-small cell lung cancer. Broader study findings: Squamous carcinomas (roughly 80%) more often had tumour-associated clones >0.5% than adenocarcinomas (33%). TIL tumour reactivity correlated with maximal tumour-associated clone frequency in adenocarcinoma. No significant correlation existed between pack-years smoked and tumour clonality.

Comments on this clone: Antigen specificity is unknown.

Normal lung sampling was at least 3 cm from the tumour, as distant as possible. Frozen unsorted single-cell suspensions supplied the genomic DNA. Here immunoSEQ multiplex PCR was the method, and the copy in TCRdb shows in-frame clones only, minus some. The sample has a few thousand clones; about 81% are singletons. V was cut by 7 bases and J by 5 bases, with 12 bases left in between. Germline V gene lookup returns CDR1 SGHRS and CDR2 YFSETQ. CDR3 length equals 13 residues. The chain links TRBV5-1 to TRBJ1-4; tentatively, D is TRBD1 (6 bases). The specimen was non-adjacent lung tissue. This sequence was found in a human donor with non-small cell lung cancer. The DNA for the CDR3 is TGCGCCAGCGCAAGGACAGAAAATGAAAAACTGTTTTTT. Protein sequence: CASARTENEKLFF.